This T cell receptor beta chain was identified in a study of human T cells and chemical hapten exposure. Study-wide context: Chiefly female patients presented with alopecia areata, totalis or universalis. Points from the study as a whole: Alopecia in the donors means their immune response may deviate from healthy people's.

The CDR3 totals 13 residues. Germline V gene data show CDR1 as LGHDT and CDR2 as YNNKEL (reference sequence). V shed 5 bases and J 8 bases; nucleotides not matched to a gene: 2. Details on this clonotype: Its antigen remains unknown.

TCRdb reanalysed the RACE reads using MiXCR and keeps one entry per CDR3 protein. The table includes 65,000 to 90,000 distinct CDR3 sequences, less than 15% detected once. The time point is: pre-sensitization, week 0. Treatment reported: therapeutic diphenylcyclopropenone sensitization with weekly scalp DPC. The sequenced sample was whole blood, obtained in connection with sensitization to the hapten diphenylcyclopropenone (DPC). The gene calls are TRBV3-1 and TRBJ1-6; TRBD1 matches 8 bases. This receptor was identified in a woman in her 50s with alopecia areata. Some clones in this sample may be carry-over from other donors' samples. CDR3 amino acids: CASSATGDSPLHF. The CDR3 coding sequence is TGTGCCAGCAGCGCGACAGGGGATTCACCCCTCCACTTT.